The rows below give T cell receptor beta chains drawn from one sample of a study of cytomegalovirus exposure and HLA in healthy donors. Profiled with immunoSEQ multiplex PCR; TCRdb holds only in-frame clones, not every one. The sample gives fewer than 200,000 clones, more than 70% of which show up once; roughly 1.5% is in the top ten. The specimen sequenced was PBMCs. The receptors come from a male donor in good health and CMV-seronegative. The CDR3 runs from the conserved cysteine through the conserved F or W. Each record gives: D gene, J gene, V gene, clone size, CDR3 protein, CDR3 DNA. D genes are given only for firm matches. Not every row has a clone size; where given, it reads once, few, many or a size class.

>TRBD2|TRBJ2-1|TRBV7-6|NA
CASRPPSGSDEQFF
TGTGCCAGCAGACCCCCTAGCGGGAGCGATGAGCAGTTCTTC
>TRBD2|TRBJ2-5|TRBV5-1|NA
CASSLSPGGDLKYF
TGCGCCAGCAGCTTGTCGCCGGGGGGGGACTTGAAGTACTTC
>TRBD2|TRBJ2-1|TRBV6-1|NA
CARLAGEPYNEQFF
TGTGCCAGATTAGCGGGAGAACCCTACAATGAGCAGTTCTTC
>TRBD1|TRBJ2-7|TRBV9|NA
CASSVGGQLLYEQYF
TGTGCCAGCAGCGTAGGGGGACAGCTGCTCTACGAGCAGTACTTC
>NA|TRBJ1-4|TRBV29-1|once
CSVRREKLFF
TGCAGCGTGAGGCGAGAAAAACTGTTTTTT
>NA|TRBJ2-1|TRBV6-6|NA
CASMGDNEQFF
TGTGCCAGCATGGGAGACAATGAGCAGTTCTTC
>NA|TRBJ1-5|TRBV19|NA
CASSLGATQPQHF
TGTGCCAGTAGTTTGGGGGCGACTCAGCCCCAGCATTTT
>TRBD2|TRBJ2-5|TRBV6-1|few
CASSEGAGGRRETQYF
TGTGCCAGCAGTGAGGGAGCGGGGGGCCGGCGGGAGACCCAGTACTTC
>TRBD1|TRBJ2-7|TRBV27|NA
CASSSHRDRFYEQYF
TGTGCCAGCAGTTCGCACCGGGACAGGTTCTACGAGCAGTACTTC
>TRBD1|TRBJ2-1|TRBV29-1|NA
CSVAGTGFNEQFF
TGCAGCGTTGCTGGGACAGGGTTCAATGAGCAGTTCTTC
>NA|TRBJ1-2|TRBV6-5|NA
CASSYKVRDGYTF
TGTGCCAGCAGTTATAAGGTCAGGGATGGCTACACCTTC
>TRBD1|TRBJ2-3|TRBV5-4|NA
CASSGQGVDTQYF
TGTGCCAGCAGCGGACAGGGTGTAGATACGCAGTATTTT
>TRBD1|TRBJ2-7|TRBV19|NA
CASSPGQVAYEQYF
TGTGCCAGTAGCCCGGGACAGGTGGCCTACGAGCAGTACTTC
>NA|TRBJ2-3|TRBV5-4|NA
CASSFPTDTQYF
TGTGCCAGCAGCTTCCCTACAGATACGCAGTATTTT
>TRBD2|TRBJ2-3|TRBV7-9|NA
CASSPFAGGDTQYF
TGTGCCAGCAGCCCGTTTGCGGGGGGAGATACGCAGTATTTT
>NA|TRBJ2-2|TRBV19|NA
CASTGTNTGELFF
TGTGCCAGTACAGGGACGAACACCGGGGAGCTGTTTTTT
>NA|TRBJ2-7|TRBV28|NA
CAVHYEQYF
TGTGCCGTCCACTACGAGCAGTACTTC
>TRBD1|TRBJ2-6|TRBV7-2|NA
CASSLVSGGRGANVLTF
TGTGCCAGCAGCTTAGTGTCAGGGGGACGTGGGGCCAACGTCCTGACTTTC
>TRBD1|TRBJ1-2|TRBV27|NA
CASSPSGTGLGGYTF
TGTGCCAGCAGTCCCTCCGGGACAGGCCTGGGGGGCTACACCTTC
>NA|TRBJ2-7|TRBV5-4|NA
CASSLGLYEQYF
TGTGCCAGCAGCTTGGGTCTCTACGAGCAGTACTTC
>NA|TRBJ2-6|TRBV9|NA
CASSQGGFSGANVLTF
TGTGCCAGCAGCCAGGGTGGGTTCTCTGGGGCCAACGTCCTGACTTTC
>TRBD1|TRBJ1-6|TRBV7-9|NA
CASSYTTGGGESPLHF
TGTGCCAGCAGCTACACGACAGGGGGCGGGGAGTCACCCCTCCACTTT
>NA|TRBJ2-5|TRBV6-4|NA
CASSTEIQETQYF
TGTGCCAGCAGTACCGAGATCCAAGAGACCCAGTACTTC
>TRBD1|TRBJ2-3|TRBV5-4|NA
CASSQSDRGILDTQYF
TGTGCCAGCAGCCAAAGCGACAGGGGTATTTTGGATACGCAGTATTTT
>NA|TRBJ2-5|TRBV5-1|NA
CASSGSTRGNALETQYF
TGCGCCAGCAGCGGCTCTACGCGGGGAAATGCTTTAGAGACCCAGTACTTC
>NA|TRBJ2-7|TRBV14|NA
CASSRDILLEQYF
TGTGCCAGCAGCCGGGACATCCTACTCGAGCAGTACTTC
>NA|TRBJ1-2|TRBV29-1|NA
CSVGRDINYGYTF
TGCAGCGTTGGTCGGGACATTAACTATGGCTACACCTTC
>TRBD1|TRBJ2-7|TRBV6-5|few
CASRRSDRGYEQYF
TGTGCCAGCAGGAGATCGGACAGGGGTTACGAGCAGTACTTC
>TRBD1|TRBJ2-7|TRBV5-1|NA
CASSGTGGYEQYF
TGCGCCAGCAGCGGGACAGGGGGCTACGAGCAGTACTTC
>TRBD1|TRBJ1-2|TRBV6-6|NA
CASSYSAGQGHGYTF
TGTGCCAGCAGTTACTCCGCGGGACAGGGACACGGCTACACCTTC
>NA|TRBJ1-2|TRBV6-5|NA
CASSYRSGPNYGYTF
TGTGCCAGCAGTTACCGGTCAGGGCCTAACTATGGCTACACCTTC
>NA|TRBJ1-1|TRBV10-3|NA
CAIKLTTGRTEAFF
TGTGCCATCAAACTCACTACAGGCCGGACTGAAGCTTTCTTT
>NA|TRBJ2-3|TRBV7-3|once
CASSLNTPLDTQYF
TGTGCCAGCAGCTTAAACACCCCTCTAGATACGCAGTATTTT
>NA|TRBJ2-3|TRBV15|NA
CATSAGFDGTQYF
TGTGCCACCAGCGCGGGATTCGATGGTACGCAGTATTTT
>TRBD1|TRBJ1-1|TRBV28|NA
CASSLTGVEAFF
TGTGCCAGCAGTCTTACAGGGGTCGAAGCTTTCTTT
>TRBD2|TRBJ2-1|TRBV19|NA
CASSAPGLAISSEQFF
TGTGCCAGTAGCGCCCCGGGACTAGCGATCTCCTCGGAGCAGTTCTTC
>TRBD1|TRBJ2-5|TRBV9|NA
CASSADRGWETQYF
TGTGCCAGCAGCGCCGACAGGGGCTGGGAGACCCAGTACTTC
>TRBD2|TRBJ2-2|TRBV5-1|NA
CASRRGLAGATNTGELFF
TGCGCCAGCAGACGGGGACTAGCGGGAGCTACGAACACCGGGGAGCTGTTTTTT
>NA|TRBJ1-2|TRBV12-5|NA
CASGSGHGGHYGYTF
TGTGCTAGTGGTTCAGGACACGGGGGACACTATGGCTACACCTTC
>TRBD2|TRBJ2-1|TRBV7-6|NA
CASSSTIAGAQFF
TGTGCCAGCAGCTCAACGATAGCGGGGGCGCAGTTCTTC
>NA|TRBJ1-4|TRBV9|NA
CASSGEVVANEKLFF
TGTGCCAGCAGCGGGGAGGTGGTGGCTAATGAAAAACTGTTTTTT
>TRBD1|TRBJ1-1|TRBV11-2|NA
CASSLGDRPNTEAFF
TGTGCCAGCAGCTTGGGGGACAGGCCGAACACTGAAGCTTTCTTT
>TRBD2|TRBJ2-3|TRBV27|NA
CAQLRRERGDTQYF
TGTGCCCAATTAAGGCGGGAGCGGGGAGATACGCAGTATTTT